This T cell receptor (beta chain) is from a study of T cell responses to AZD1222 COVID-19 vaccine. Overall study: Investigators merged groups given second doses at roughly 4 or roughly 12 weeks. Study-wide results and limits: AZD1222 recipients seropositive at baseline numbered only six or seven. In all cases, repertoires were sampled only after the peak T cell response.

This CDR3 has 11 residues. Trimming took off 2 bases at V and 8 bases at J, with 9 bases between the two ends. The germline V gene has CDR1 DFQATT and CDR2 SNEGSKA (reference sequence). Notes on this clone: The antigen is not known.

Method: immunoSEQ multiplex PCR; TCRdb's copy keeps in-frame clones and lacks some. The sample records over 100,000 clones, 80% to 85% being singletons. This material consisted of peripheral blood, taken on day 0 of AZD1222 vaccination. The origin of this receptor is an adult in good health. This sequence joins TRBV20-1 and TRBJ1-2, with D possibly being TRBD1 (6 bases). The CDR3 DNA reads TGCAGTGCTAGAATAGGGGGAGGCTACACCTTC. It translates to CSARIGGGYTF.